The 18 T cell receptor beta chains below come from one sample, sequenced in a study of shared clonotypes between healthy human individuals. Terminally differentiated effector memory CD45RA+ cells were excluded by CCR7 positive selection of CD45RO-negative cells. Data came from immunoSEQ multiplex PCR; TCRdb stores just in-frame clones and leaves some out. The sample comprises about 2.2 million clones, about 93% of which are singletons, and around 1.7% rests with the top ten. The sequenced sample consisted of naive CD8+ T cells from PBMCs. Every receptor here comes from a man younger than 35 in good health. Some clones in this sample may be carry-over from other donors' samples.

V gene TRBV7-9 combines with J gene TRBJ1-1; 10 nucleotides align to TRBD1. The CDR3 loop spans 13 amino acids. Trimming cost V 4 bases and J 5 bases; bases outside gene matches: 1. The V gene's germline CDR1 is SEHNR and CDR2 FQNEAQ (reference sequence). The CDR3 region has the DNA TGTGCCAGCAGCTGGACAGGGGGGACTGAAGCTTTCTTT. This codes for CASSWTGGTEAFF.

J is TRBJ2-7 and V is TRBV18; unclear D gene. Trimming shortened V by 3 bases and J by 2 bases, and 11 bases separated the two germline ends. Germline V gives CDR1 KGHSH, CDR2 LQKENI. This CDR3 region has 14 residues. DNA of the CDR3: TGTGCCAGCTCACCCCCTACAGAGGCCTACGAGCAGTACTTC. Translating it yields CASSPPTEAYEQYF.

This chain uses TRBV6-4 with TRBJ1-2, with a tentative D call TRBD1 (6 bases). Trimming removed 10 bases from V and 3 bases from J, with 15 bases in between. The germline gives CDR1 MRHNA, CDR2 SNTAGT. The CDR3 totals 13 residues. CDR3 DNA sequence: TGTGCCAAGGGACGGGGGCCTGACTATGGCTACACCTTC. This translates into CAKGRGPDYGYTF.

This clone was seen a single time. Other DNA variants within this sample encode the same CDR3. The rearrangement joins TRBV28 to TRBJ2-5; the D gene is possibly TRBD2 (6 bases). This CDR3 is built from 13 residues. Trimming cost V 2 bases and J 4 bases, with 8 bases left between them. CDR1 is MDHEN and CDR2 is SYDVKM in the germline V gene. The CDR3 spells CASSLGGSETQYF. CDR3 in DNA: TGTGCCAGCAGTTTAGGAGGGTCAGAGACCCAGTACTTC. The entire variable domain, with the rest obtained from reference TRBV28 and TRBJ2-5, is as follows: DVKVTQSSRYLVKRTGEKVFLECVQDMDHENMFWYRQDPGLGLRLIYFSYDVKMKEKGDIPEGYSVSREKKERFSLILESASTNQTSMYLCASSLGGSETQYFGPGTRLLVL.

Written as DNA, the CDR3 is TGTGCCAGCAGTCCTATGACAGGGGGTAATGAAAAACTGTTTTTT. Its protein is CASSPMTGGNEKLFF. The chain combines TRBV27 with TRBJ1-4; 9 positions match TRBD1. The CDR3 is made up of 15 amino acids. Germline CDR1 reads MNHEY; CDR2 reads SMNVEV (reference sequence). V shed 5 bases, J shed 4 bases, and the junction held 5 bases outside the gene matches.

The V call is TRBV14, the J call TRBJ2-3; no reliable D call. Trimming removed 6 bases from V and 0 bases from J, with 7 bases in between. The CDR3 is 13 residues long. Germline CDR1 and CDR2: SGHDN and FVKESK. This CDR3 is CASRLLSTDTQYF. For the CDR3, the DNA is TGTGCCAGCAGACTTCTCAGCACAGATACGCAGTATTTT.

V gene TRBV5-1 combines with J gene TRBJ2-2; the D gene is possibly TRBD2 (6 bases). This CDR3 has 13 residues. The germline CDR1 and CDR2 sequences are SGHRS and YFSETQ. Trimming took 7 bases from V and 4 from J, leaving 11 bases between them. Here the CDR3 DNA reads TGCGCCAGCGGCGGGGACGGCACCGGGGAGCTGTTTTTT. Translation gives CASGGDGTGELFF.

J is TRBJ1-2 and V is TRBV11-2; D is possibly TRBD1 (5 bases). V dropped 6 bases and J dropped 8 bases, with 19 bases sitting between them. Germline CDR1 is SGHAT and CDR2 is FQNNGV. CDR3 length: 14 residues. The CDR3 DNA reads TGTGCCAGCAGTCCGAGAAGGGGAGGGGACGGCTACACCTTC. Its protein is CASSPRRGGDGYTF.

The chain links TRBV7-9 to TRBJ2-7, with 7 nucleotides matching TRBD1. CDR1 and CDR2 from the germline V gene are SEHNR and FQNEAQ (reference sequence). V gave up 4 bases and J gave up 6 bases; unmatched junction bases: 6. This CDR3 comprises 13 residues. The CDR3 spells CASSYVTGREQYF. In DNA form, the CDR3 reads TGTGCCAGCAGCTACGTGACAGGGCGCGAGCAGTACTTC.

The rearrangement links TRBV27 to TRBJ2-1; no clear D gene. The germline V and J ends were trimmed by 7 bases and 8 bases, with 9 bases remaining between them. The CDR3 has 11 amino acids. CDR1 MNHEY and CDR2 SMNVEV come from the germline V gene (reference sequence). The CDR3, as DNA: TGTGCCAGCATGAAGGGCCATGAGCAGTTCTTC. Protein sequence: CASMKGHEQFF.

The gene calls are TRBV5-1 and TRBJ2-1; 9 positions agree with TRBD1. V trimming: 4 bases; J trimming: 7 bases; junction bases outside the gene matches: 6. The germline V gene has CDR1 SGHRS and CDR2 YFSETQ. The CDR3 length is 14 residues. CDR3 sequence reads: CASSPHRGQNEQFF. CDR3 nucleotides: TGCGCCAGCAGCCCGCACAGGGGGCAAAATGAGCAGTTCTTC.

J is TRBJ2-7 and V is TRBV6-5, with no clear D. V was cut by 0 bases and J by 6 bases, with 9 bases left in between. The CDR3 is 13 amino acids. CDR1 and CDR2 (germline): MNHEY, SVGAGI. The CDR3 bases are TGTGCCAGCAGTTACTCCGGGCTACTCGAGCAGTACTTC. Translation gives CASSYSGLLEQYF.

This clone was found once. Distinct nucleotide sequences in the sample also encode this CDR3. The chain is built from TRBV5-1 and TRBJ2-7; 10 bases align to TRBD1. This CDR3 contains 16 residues. V shed 0 bases and J 3 bases; nucleotides not matched to a gene: 6. From germline, CDR1 is SGHRS and CDR2 YFSETQ. CDR3 region: CASSLDRDRGSYEQYF. For the CDR3, the DNA is TGCGCCAGCAGCTTGGACCGGGACAGGGGTAGCTACGAGCAGTACTTC.

CDR3 nucleotide sequence: TGTGCCAGCAGTCCGATTGGGGAGACAGATACGCAGTATTTT. It is translated as CASSPIGETDTQYF. The genes are TRBV28 and TRBJ2-3; a possible D gene is TRBD2 (5 bases). Trimming pared 5 bases from V and 3 bases from J, leaving 12 bases between. Germline CDR1 and CDR2: MDHEN and SYDVKM. CDR3 size: 14 residues.

The chain recombines TRBV7-9 with TRBJ2-7, with unresolved D. The CDR3 length is 19 residues. The germline CDR1 and CDR2 sequences are SEHNR and FQNEAQ (reference sequence). With 5 bases removed from V and 6 bases from J, the gap between germline ends came to 32 bases. CDR3 sequence: CASSPKTKEFRYAYSEQYF. Written as DNA, the CDR3 is TGTGCCAGCAGCCCGAAAACTAAAGAGTTCCGTTACGCCTATTCCGAGCAGTACTTC.

This chain joins TRBV7-9 and TRBJ2-1; TRBD2 matches at 7 bases. V lost 5 bases and J lost 8; bases outside the gene matches: 12. Germline values: CDR1 SEHNR, CDR2 FQNEAQ (reference sequence). The CDR3 has 15 amino acids. CDR3 residues: CASSPMVREWDEQFF. Here the CDR3 DNA reads TGTGCCAGCAGCCCTATGGTGCGGGAGTGGGATGAGCAGTTCTTC.

CDR3 sequence (DNA): TGTGCCAGCAGCCTTAAGGGGATTTCGAACACCGGGGAGCTGTTTTTT. As protein: CASSLKGISNTGELFF. The chain uses TRBV13 and TRBJ2-2, with D perhaps matching TRBD1 (5 bases). The CDR3 totals 16 residues. V was cut by 5 bases and J by 0 bases, with 13 bases left in between. Germline V gives CDR1 PRHDT, CDR2 FYEKMQ (reference sequence). The whole variable domain, filled in from reference TRBV13 and TRBJ2-2, reads AAGVIQSPRHLIKEKRETATLKCYPIPRHDTVYWYQQGPGQDPQFLISFYEKMQSDKGSIPDRFSAQQFSDYHSELNMSSLELGDSALYFCASSLKGISNTGELFFGEGSRLTVL.

V is TRBV4-3 and J is TRBJ2-7; TRBD2 matches 8 bases. With 4 bases clipped from V and 4 bases from J, the junction kept 6 bases outside the gene matches. The CDR3 spans 14 residues. Germline V lookup: CDR1 LGHNA, CDR2 YSLEER. The CDR3 spells CASSPGTRWYEQYF. The CDR3 DNA reads as TGCGCCAGCAGCCCTGGGACTAGGTGGTACGAGCAGTACTTC.